The sequence of this T cell receptor beta chain was determined in a study of glioma-infiltrating T cells. This clonotype was picked up a small number of times. Its antigen is not identified. This sequence may be a read error, since a much larger clone differs from it by one base. Using RNA template, CDR3s of TCR alpha and beta were amplified with iRepertoire arm-PCR. One-step reverse transcription and amplification started from around 100-400 ng of tissue mRNA or PBMC total RNA. TCRdb re-called the multiplex PCR reads through MiXCR, storing one row per CDR3 protein. The table has about 93,000 distinct CDR3 sequences, approximately 39% seen once. Points from the study as a whole: Non-neoplastic patients had below-expected tissue-blood divergence, while all gliomas exceeded expectation. Very few CDR3 sequences were shared between tissue and blood.

The CDR3 extends over 14 amino acids. V gave up 6 bases and J gave up 2 bases, with 11 bases separating them. Germline CDR1 and CDR2: MDHEN and SYDVKM. This clonotype originated in a human donor with low-grade glioma or glioblastoma, undergoing nonglioma brain surgery, or in good health (not recorded which). The V and J genes are TRBV28 and TRBJ2-1; D remains ambiguous. Sequenced sample: glioma tissue, nonneoplastic brain tissue, or PBMCs (not recorded which). CDR3 sequence (DNA): TGTGCCAGCAGATACGGAAGCCCCTACAATGAGCAGTTCTTC. It encodes CASRYGSPYNEQFF.